This TCR beta chain was captured by sequencing in a study of shared clonotypes between healthy human individuals (dated by TCRdb to the early 2020s). About the study as a whole: A few men and a couple of women, aged 18 to 49 years, made up the cohort. Between about 0.85 and 8.9 billion PBMCs per donor were obtained by leukapheresis. Blood TCR repertoires of about 5 healthy adults were deeply sequenced to estimate repertoire size and the extent of clonotype sharing between individuals. For each donor, CD4 naive and CD4 memory were each given three plates, CD8 naive was given two plates, and CD8 memory was given one plate. Libraries were prepared and TCR repertoires were sequenced by different laboratories using diverse techniques, in order to increase sequencing depth and limit assay-specific biases. On the study overall, not on this receptor specifically: Rarefaction of sorted-subset datasets indicated incomplete sequencing despite the large sequencing depth. Sampling was limited to blood, and TCR repertoires in tissue likely differ from TCR repertoires in blood. Pairwise subsampling led to the expectation that sequencing depth would affect the degree of clonotype sharing among donors. Because the study included a small number of donors, the genetic and exposure-history diversity represented was limited. Sharing across a few donors was observed for around 5% of naive CD4, around 3.5% of naive CD8, over 2% of memory CD4, and less than 0.45% of memory CD8 clonotypes. Larger estimated clonotype richness was generally found for naive subsets than for memory subsets. Compared with non-shared clonotypes, the clonotypes found in all four sorted-subset donors had higher generation probabilities.

CD8 naive samples were CD45RO-negative cells positively selected for CCR7, giving a CD45RA+CCR7+ population that excluded TemRA cells. The donors were healthy, HIV-negative adults with no recently reported acute infections or vaccinations. Every donor was a Caucasian adult residing in Nashville, Tennessee, USA. Blood was collected by leukapheresis, and PBMCs were isolated by Ficoll-Histopaque density gradient centrifugation and then cryopreserved in liquid nitrogen vapor phase. Analytical flow cytometry was used to check the purity and quantity of each magnetically sorted T cell population. Genomic DNA was isolated from every sorted fraction and measured by UV absorbance on a Nanodrop 2000c. Notes on this clone: Its cognate antigen has yet to be identified. The sample holds no much larger clone one base away, and base qualities are not on file.

Using the deep immunoSEQ assay, TCR CDR3 regions were amplified from genomic DNA by multiplex PCR. For each cell subset, the extracted genomic DNA was distributed evenly across all wells of several immunoSEQ 96-well plates, and each plate served as one replicate. Each replicate PCR for sorted subsets received about 180 ng genomic DNA, equal to about 29,000 T cell genomes. Purified libraries were quantified with a Qubit 3.0 fluorometer, sized on a Bioanalyzer 2100, and re-quantified with the KAPA Library Quantification kit. Every immunoSEQ 96-well plate was sequenced on a separate single-read 150-cycle Illumina NextSeq 550 flow cell. The paper's data handling went like this. The immunoSEQ output contained only junctional sequences without quality scores, so filtering could not match that applied to full-length reads. To assign V/J genes and CDR3, sequences were annotated using PyIR, a Python wrapper for IgBLAST v1.9, with IMGT germline references. Reads were filtered out if the reads had weak V/J assignments (E-value above 1e-6), no CDR3, stop codons, out-of-frame junctions, or ambiguous translated residues. A V3J clonotype was defined by an identical inferred V gene, J gene, and CDR3 amino acid sequence. The percentage overlap between two repertoires was calculated by dividing the number of shared unique clonotypes by the size of the smaller repertoire. Richness of each repertoire was evaluated using RTK rarefaction, the Chao1 estimator, and Recon v2.1 estimates of unobserved clonotypes. OLGA was used to compute generation probabilities for all TCRbeta clonotypes that the gDNA method yielded from a few donors. What TCRdb holds here is the immuneACCESS table cut down to in-frame rearrangements. Part of the clones is not present; checked against another copy, under half of the missing clones reflect an unresolved V gene, and the others are unexplained. V and J calls and clone size are copied from that table; D and trimming were computed from the DNA. Across this sample there are about 2.1 million clones, with about 94% seen only once. Clones ranked in the top ten supply more than 1.5% of the sample.

Sequencing used naive CD8+ T cells from PBMCs. The cell subset or site label corresponds to: CD45RA+CCR7+. The sequence was obtained from a man younger than 30 in good health. Some clones in this sample may be carry-over from other donors' samples.

The DNA reads TGTGCCAGCAGTTCCCCCGCTAGCGGGAGTCCCCGGGGCACCGGGGAGCTGTTTTTT. Translated, it reads CASSSPASGSPRGTGELFF. The rearranged segments are TRBV27 and TRBJ2-2, with TRBD2 matching 10 junction bases. V is cut back by 4 bases and J by 4 bases, with 15 bases in the junction unmatched. The CDR3 has 19 amino acids, counting the end cysteine and phenylalanine. Only CDR3 DNA remains: 57 bases, in frame from the first base. The CDR1 and CDR2 encoded by the germline V gene (reference sequence) are MNHEY and SMNVEV.